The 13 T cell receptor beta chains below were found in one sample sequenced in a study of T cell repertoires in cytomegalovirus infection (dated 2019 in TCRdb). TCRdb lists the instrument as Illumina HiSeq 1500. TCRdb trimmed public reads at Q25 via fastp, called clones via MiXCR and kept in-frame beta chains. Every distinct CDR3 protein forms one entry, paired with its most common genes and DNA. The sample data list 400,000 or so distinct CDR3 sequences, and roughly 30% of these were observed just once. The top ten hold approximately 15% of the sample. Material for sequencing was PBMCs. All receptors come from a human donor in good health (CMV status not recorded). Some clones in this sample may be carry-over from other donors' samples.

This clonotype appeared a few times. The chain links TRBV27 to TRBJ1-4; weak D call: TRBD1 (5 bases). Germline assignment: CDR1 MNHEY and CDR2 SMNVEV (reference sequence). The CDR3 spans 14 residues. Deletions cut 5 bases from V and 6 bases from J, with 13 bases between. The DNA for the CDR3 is TGTGCCAGCAGTCTCCGAAGGGGTTATGAAAAACTGTTTTTT. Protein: CASSLRRGYEKLFF.

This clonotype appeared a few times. The CDR3 nucleotides are TGCAGTGCTAGAGACCCCCCTCAGCGGGGGGGCCTTACAGATACGCAGTATTTT. It yields the protein CSARDPPQRGGLTDTQYF. V is TRBV20-1 and J is TRBJ2-3; 10 nucleotides match TRBD2. The V segment lost 0 bases and the J segment 3 bases; nucleotides outside the gene matches: 12. Germline V gene sequence: CDR1 DFQATT, CDR2 SNEGSKA (reference sequence). The CDR3 length is 18 residues.

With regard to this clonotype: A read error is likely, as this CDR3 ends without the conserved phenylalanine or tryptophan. The CDR3 DNA sequence: TGTGCCAGCAGCTTACTTTTGTCAGCGGGGGGCCGCGGAGAGACGCAGTATTGT. Translating it yields CASSLLLSAGGRGETQYC. The chain has TRBV7-9 and TRBJ2-3; TRBD2 agrees at 9 bases. With V trimmed by 2 bases and J by 9 bases, 18 bases remained unmatched. CDR1 is SEHNR, CDR2 FQNEAQ, per germline (reference sequence). This CDR3 spans 18 amino acids.

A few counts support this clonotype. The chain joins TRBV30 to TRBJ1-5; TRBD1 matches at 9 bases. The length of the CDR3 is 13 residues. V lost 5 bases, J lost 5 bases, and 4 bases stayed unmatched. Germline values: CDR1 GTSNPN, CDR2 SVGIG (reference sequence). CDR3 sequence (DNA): TGTGCCTGGGGGACAGGGACCCATCAGCCCCAGCATTTT. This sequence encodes CAWGTGTHQPQHF. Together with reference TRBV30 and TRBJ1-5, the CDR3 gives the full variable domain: SQTIHQWPATLVQPVGSPLSLECTVEGTSNPNLYWYRQAAGRGLQLLFYSVGIGQISSEVPQNLSASRPQDRQFILSSKKLLLSDSGFYLCAWGTGTHQPQHFGDGTRLSIL.

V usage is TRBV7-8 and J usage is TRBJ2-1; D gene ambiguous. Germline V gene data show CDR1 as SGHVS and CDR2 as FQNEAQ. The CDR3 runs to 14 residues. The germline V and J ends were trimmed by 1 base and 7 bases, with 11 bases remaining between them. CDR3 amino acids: CASSLDALGNEQFF. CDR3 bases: TGTGCCAGCAGCTTAGACGCCCTGGGGAATGAGCAGTTCTTC.

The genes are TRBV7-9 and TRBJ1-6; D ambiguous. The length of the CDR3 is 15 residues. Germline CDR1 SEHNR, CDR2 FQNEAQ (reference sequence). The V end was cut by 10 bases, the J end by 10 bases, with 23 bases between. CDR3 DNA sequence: TGTGCCACCCAGCTTAGATCTAGCCTTGAGTCACCCCTCCACTTT. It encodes CATQLRSSLESPLHF.

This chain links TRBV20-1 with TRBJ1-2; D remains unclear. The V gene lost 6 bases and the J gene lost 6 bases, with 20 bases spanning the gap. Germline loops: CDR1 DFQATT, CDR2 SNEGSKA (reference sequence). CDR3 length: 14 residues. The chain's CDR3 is CSATSRQRSNGYTF. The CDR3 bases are TGCAGTGCCACCTCGCGGCAGCGAAGTAATGGCTACACCTTC.

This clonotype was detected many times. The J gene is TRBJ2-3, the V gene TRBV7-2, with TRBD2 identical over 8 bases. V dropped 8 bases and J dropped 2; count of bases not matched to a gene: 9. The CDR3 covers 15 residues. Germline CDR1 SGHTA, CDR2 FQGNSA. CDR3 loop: CASEVSGGATDTQYF. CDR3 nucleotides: TGTGCCAGCGAGGTCTCGGGGGGGGCCACAGATACGCAGTATTTT.

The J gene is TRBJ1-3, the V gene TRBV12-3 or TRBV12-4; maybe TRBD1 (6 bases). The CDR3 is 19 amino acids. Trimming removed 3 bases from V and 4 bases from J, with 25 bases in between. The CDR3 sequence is CASSFQGSAQRLRGNTIYF. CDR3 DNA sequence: TGTGCCAGCAGTTTTCAGGGGTCTGCCCAGCGCTTGAGGGGAAACACCATATATTTT.

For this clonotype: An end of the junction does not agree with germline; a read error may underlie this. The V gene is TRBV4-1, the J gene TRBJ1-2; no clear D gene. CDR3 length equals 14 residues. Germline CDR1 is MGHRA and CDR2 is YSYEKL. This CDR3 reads CASSQAIRLYGSTF. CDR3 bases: TGCGCCAGCAGCCAAGCGATCCGTCTTTATGGCTCCACCTTC.

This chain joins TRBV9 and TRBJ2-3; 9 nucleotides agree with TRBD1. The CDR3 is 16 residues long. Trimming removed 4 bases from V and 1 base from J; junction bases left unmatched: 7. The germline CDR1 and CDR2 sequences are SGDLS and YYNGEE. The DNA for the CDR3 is TGTGCCAGCAGCACAGGTGGGACAGGGCGCACAGATACGCAGTATTTT. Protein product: CASSTGGTGRTDTQYF.

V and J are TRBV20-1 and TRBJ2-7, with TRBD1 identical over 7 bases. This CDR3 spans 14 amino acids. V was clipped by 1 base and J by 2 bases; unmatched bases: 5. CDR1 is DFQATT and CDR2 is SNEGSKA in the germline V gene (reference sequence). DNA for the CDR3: TGCAGTGCTAGAGTACAGGGGTTCCCCTACGAGCAGTACTTC. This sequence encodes CSARVQGFPYEQYF.

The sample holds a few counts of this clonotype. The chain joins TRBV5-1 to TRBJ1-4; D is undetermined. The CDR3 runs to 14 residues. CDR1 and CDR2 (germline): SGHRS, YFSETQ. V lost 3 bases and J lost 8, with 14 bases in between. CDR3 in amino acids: CASSSPGTGEKLFF. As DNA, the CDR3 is TGCGCCAGCAGCTCTCCCGGAACGGGCGAAAAACTGTTTTTT.